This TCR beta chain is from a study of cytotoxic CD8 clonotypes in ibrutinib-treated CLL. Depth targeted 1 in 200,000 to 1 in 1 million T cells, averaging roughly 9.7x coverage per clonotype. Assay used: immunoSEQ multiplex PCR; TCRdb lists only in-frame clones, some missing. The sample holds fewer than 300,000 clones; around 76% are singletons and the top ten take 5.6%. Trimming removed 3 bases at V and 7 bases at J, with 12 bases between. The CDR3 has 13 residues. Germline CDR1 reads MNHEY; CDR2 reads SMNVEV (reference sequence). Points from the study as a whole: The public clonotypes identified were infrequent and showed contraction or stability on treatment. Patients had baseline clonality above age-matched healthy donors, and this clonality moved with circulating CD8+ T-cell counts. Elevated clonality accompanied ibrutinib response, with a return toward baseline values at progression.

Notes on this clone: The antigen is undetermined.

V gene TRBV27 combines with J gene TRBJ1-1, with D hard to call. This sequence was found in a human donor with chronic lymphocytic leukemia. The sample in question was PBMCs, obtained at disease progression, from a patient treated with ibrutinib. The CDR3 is CASSFGSGSEAFF. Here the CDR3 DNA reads TGTGCCAGCAGTTTTGGGTCGGGCAGTGAAGCTTTCTTT.